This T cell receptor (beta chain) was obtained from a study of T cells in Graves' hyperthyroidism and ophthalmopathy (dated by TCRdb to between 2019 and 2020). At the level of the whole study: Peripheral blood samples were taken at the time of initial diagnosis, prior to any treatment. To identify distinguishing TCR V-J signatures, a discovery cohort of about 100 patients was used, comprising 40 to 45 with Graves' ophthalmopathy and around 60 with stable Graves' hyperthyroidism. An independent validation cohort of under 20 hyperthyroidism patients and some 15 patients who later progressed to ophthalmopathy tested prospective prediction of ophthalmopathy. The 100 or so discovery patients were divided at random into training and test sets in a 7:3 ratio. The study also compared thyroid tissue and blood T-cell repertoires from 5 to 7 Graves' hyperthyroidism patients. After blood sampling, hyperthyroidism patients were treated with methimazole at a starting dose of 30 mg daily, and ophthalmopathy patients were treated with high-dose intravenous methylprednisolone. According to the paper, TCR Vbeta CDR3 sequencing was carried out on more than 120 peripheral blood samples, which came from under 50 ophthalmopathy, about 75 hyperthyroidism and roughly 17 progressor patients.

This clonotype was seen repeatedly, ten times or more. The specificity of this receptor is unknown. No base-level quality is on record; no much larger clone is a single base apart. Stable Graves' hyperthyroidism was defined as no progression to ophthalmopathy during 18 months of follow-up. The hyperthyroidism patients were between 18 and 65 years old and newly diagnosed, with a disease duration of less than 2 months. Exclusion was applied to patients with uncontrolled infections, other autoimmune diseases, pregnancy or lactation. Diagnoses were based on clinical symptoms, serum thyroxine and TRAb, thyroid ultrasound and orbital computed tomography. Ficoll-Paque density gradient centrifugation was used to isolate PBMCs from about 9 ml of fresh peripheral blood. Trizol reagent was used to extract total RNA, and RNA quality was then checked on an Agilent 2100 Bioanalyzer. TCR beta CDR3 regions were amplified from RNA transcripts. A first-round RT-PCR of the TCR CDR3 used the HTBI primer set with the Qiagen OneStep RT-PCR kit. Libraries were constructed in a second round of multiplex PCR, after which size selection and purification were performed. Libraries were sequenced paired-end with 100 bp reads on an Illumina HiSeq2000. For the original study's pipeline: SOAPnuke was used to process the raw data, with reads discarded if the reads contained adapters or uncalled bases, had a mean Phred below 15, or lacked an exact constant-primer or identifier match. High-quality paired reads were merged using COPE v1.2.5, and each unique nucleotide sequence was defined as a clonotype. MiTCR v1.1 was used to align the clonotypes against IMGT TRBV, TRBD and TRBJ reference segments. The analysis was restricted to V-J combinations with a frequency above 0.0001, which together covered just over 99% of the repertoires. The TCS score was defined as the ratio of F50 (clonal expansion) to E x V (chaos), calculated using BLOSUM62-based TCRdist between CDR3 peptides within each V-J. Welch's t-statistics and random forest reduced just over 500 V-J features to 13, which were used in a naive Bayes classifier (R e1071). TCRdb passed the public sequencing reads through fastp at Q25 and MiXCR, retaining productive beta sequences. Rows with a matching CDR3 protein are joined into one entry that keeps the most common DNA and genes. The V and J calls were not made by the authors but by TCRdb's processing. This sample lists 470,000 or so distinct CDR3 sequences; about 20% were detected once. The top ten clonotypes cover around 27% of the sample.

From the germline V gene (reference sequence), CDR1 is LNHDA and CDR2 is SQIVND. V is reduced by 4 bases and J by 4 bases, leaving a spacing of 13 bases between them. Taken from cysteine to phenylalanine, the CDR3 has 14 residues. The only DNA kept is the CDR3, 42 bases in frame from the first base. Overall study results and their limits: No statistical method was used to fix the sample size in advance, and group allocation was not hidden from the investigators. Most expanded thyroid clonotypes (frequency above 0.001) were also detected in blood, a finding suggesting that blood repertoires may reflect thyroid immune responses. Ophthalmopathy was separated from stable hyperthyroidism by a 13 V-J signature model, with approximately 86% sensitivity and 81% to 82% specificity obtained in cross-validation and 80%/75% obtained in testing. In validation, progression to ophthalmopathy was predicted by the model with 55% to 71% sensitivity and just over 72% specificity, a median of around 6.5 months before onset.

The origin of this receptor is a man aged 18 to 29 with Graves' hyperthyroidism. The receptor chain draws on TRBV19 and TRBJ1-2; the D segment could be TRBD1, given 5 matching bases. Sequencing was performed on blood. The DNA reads TGTGCCAGTAGTACCGGGACGGCGAGCTATGGCTACACCTTC. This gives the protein CASSTGTASYGYTF.